The next 27 T cell receptor beta chains were all read from a single sample in a study of memory CD4+ T cells and cytomegalovirus serostatus. The sort gate was single viable CD3+CD4+CD8-CD45RO+ cells for memory CD4+ T cells. The repertoire was sequenced with immunoSEQ multiplex PCR; TCRdb's copy has only in-frame clones and lacks some. The table includes 50,000 to 75,000 clones, about 81% detected once. The sample comprised memory CD4+ T cells from blood. These receptor sequences come from an adult in good health and CMV-seronegative.

The chain uses TRBV7-9 and TRBJ2-5; TRBD2 matches 8 bases. This CDR3 is built from 15 residues. V shed 8 bases and J 1 base; nucleotides not matched to a gene: 9. The V gene's germline CDR1 is SEHNR and CDR2 FQNEAQ (reference sequence). The chain's CDR3 is CASRTDSGAQETQYF. The DNA of the CDR3 is TGTGCCAGCCGGACGGATAGCGGGGCCCAAGAGACCCAGTACTTC.

This clone showed up just once. The V call is TRBV6-5, the J call TRBJ1-1; D remains ambiguous. Deletions cut 2 bases from V and 5 bases from J, with 12 bases between. This CDR3 has 14 residues. Germline V lookup: CDR1 MNHEY, CDR2 SVGAGI. CDR3 amino acids: CASSYKQARTEAFF. CDR3 coding DNA: TGTGCCAGCAGTTACAAGCAGGCGAGAACTGAAGCTTTCTTT.

The chain combines TRBV2 with TRBJ2-1; D gene uncertain. The CDR3 is made up of 16 amino acids. V lost 6 bases to trimming and J lost 0 bases, with 15 bases between them. Germline V gene data show CDR1 as SNHLY and CDR2 as FYNNEI. The chain's CDR3 is CASSDLKPGSYNEQFF. DNA for the CDR3: TGTGCCAGCAGCGACCTCAAACCGGGCTCCTACAATGAGCAGTTCTTC.

J is TRBJ2-3 and V is TRBV5-6, with 8 positions matching TRBD2. The CDR3 extends over 16 amino acids. Germline trimming cut 7 bases from V and 3 bases from J; bases unmatched to any gene: 13. CDR1 is SGHDT, CDR2 YYEEEE, per germline. The CDR3 protein is CASGHTGTRRTDTQYF. The CDR3 DNA reads as TGTGCCAGCGGCCACACCGGGACTAGAAGGACAGATACGCAGTATTTT.

This rearrangement joins TRBV5-5 to TRBJ2-5; 7 nucleotides align to TRBD1. Germline lookup yields CDR1 SGHKS and CDR2 YYEKEE (reference sequence). The CDR3 runs to 17 residues. V gave up 0 bases and J gave up 5 bases; unmatched junction bases: 13. The CDR3 DNA sequence: TGTGCCAGCAGCTTGGCCCCGGGACAGCCCGATTGGGAGACCCAGTACTTC. This sequence encodes CASSLAPGQPDWETQYF.

The chain uses TRBV29-1 and TRBJ2-1, with a possible D match to TRBD1 (6 bases). Germline V gene sequence: CDR1 SQVTM, CDR2 ANQGSEA. V was clipped by 0 bases and J by 7 bases, with 13 bases between them. This CDR3 is 14 amino acids long. The chain's CDR3 is CSVEDTGLWNEQFF. CDR3 nucleotides: TGCAGCGTTGAAGATACAGGGCTGTGGAATGAGCAGTTCTTC.

The chain carries TRBV7-7 and TRBJ2-1, with D possibly called TRBD1 or TRBD2 (5 bases each). The CDR3 has 16 amino acids. Trimming pared 6 bases from V and 4 bases from J, leaving 19 bases between. Per germline, CDR1 SSHAT and CDR2 FNYEAQ (reference sequence). CDR3 bases: TGTGCCAGCAGTCGGAGCACCGGGACGGCATACAATGAGCAGTTCTTC. Translating gives CASSRSTGTAYNEQFF.

This sequence joins TRBV5-6 and TRBJ2-5; D ambiguous. The closer fit of TRBJ2-7 to the DNA end suggests the J call may be wrong. The CDR3 runs to 12 residues. Germline V CDR1 and CDR2: SGHDT, YYEEEE. The CDR3 DNA is TGTGCCAGCAGCTTGAGCTCCTACGAGCAGTACTTC. Translation gives CASSLSSYEQYF.

This clone was detected only a few times. The chain has TRBV10-3 and TRBJ2-1; D is unclear. In germline, CDR1 is ENHRY, CDR2 SYGVKD. This CDR3 is 11 amino acids long. Trimming shortened V by 4 bases and J by 3 bases, and 1 base separated the two germline ends. The CDR3 reads CAISGYNEQFF. CDR3 DNA sequence: TGTGCCATCAGTGGCTACAATGAGCAGTTCTTC.

The gene calls are TRBV29-1 and TRBJ2-7; 10 nucleotides match TRBD2. Germline V CDR1 and CDR2: SQVTM, ANQGSEA. The CDR3 is 14 residues long. V gave up 6 bases and J gave up 3 bases; unmatched junction bases: 8. CDR3 loop: CSVVAGGTGYEQYF. CDR3 DNA: TGCAGCGTAGTAGCGGGGGGCACTGGCTACGAGCAGTACTTC.

This chain links TRBV19 with TRBJ2-2; D is possibly TRBD1 (5 bases). Germline V gene lookup returns CDR1 LNHDA and CDR2 SQIVND (reference sequence). Trimming removed 1 base at V and 5 bases at J, with 14 bases between. The CDR3 has 16 residues. CDR3 DNA: TGTGCCAGTAGTATAGGTGGACACCTTTATACCGGGGAGCTGTTTTTT. Amino acid sequence: CASSIGGHLYTGELFF.

The table lists this clone with a few counts. The gene calls are TRBV23-1 and TRBJ1-4; D not resolved. TRBV23-1 is reported as an ORF; its role is uncertain. V dropped 6 bases and J dropped 4 bases, with 9 bases sitting between them. There are 13 residues in the CDR3. The CDR3 DNA reads as TGCGCCAGCAGGAACGGATTTAATGAAAAACTGTTTTTT. As protein: CASRNGFNEKLFF.

This chain links TRBV9 with TRBJ1-1; D is undetermined. V shed 0 bases and J shed 3 bases, with 6 bases lying between them. This CDR3 is 13 amino acids long. Germline CDR1 SGDLS, CDR2 YYNGEE. The DNA for the CDR3 is TGTGCCAGCAGCGTAGCTCCGCACACTGAAGCTTTCTTT. It codes for CASSVAPHTEAFF.

The rearrangement links TRBV10-3 to TRBJ1-3, with D perhaps TRBD1 (5 bases). There are 15 residues in the CDR3. The V gene's germline CDR1 is ENHRY and CDR2 SYGVKD. Trimming left V 0 bases short and J 5 bases short, with 11 bases between. CDR3 sequence (DNA): TGTGCCATCAGTGAGTCAAGGGGCAGGAGAAACACCATATATTTT. Protein: CAISESRGRRNTIYF.

This chain joins TRBV10-2 and TRBJ2-1; D remains unclear. The CDR3 is 16 amino acids. Trimming cost V 3 bases and J 0 bases, with 12 bases left between them. The germline V gene encodes CDR1 WSHSY and CDR2 SAAADI. For the CDR3, the DNA is TGCGCCAGCAGTGAATTCTCGGGCGGCTCCTACAATGAGCAGTTCTTC. Translation: CASSEFSGGSYNEQFF.

This chain connects TRBV30 to TRBJ1-1; no definite D call. The CDR3 sequence is 12 residues long. Trimming pared 8 bases from V and 0 bases from J, leaving 10 bases between. Germline CDR1 GTSNPN, CDR2 SVGIG (reference sequence). CDR3 sequence (DNA): TGTGCCGCCGGTCGGCTGAACACTGAAGCTTTCTTT. As protein: CAAGRLNTEAFF.

This clone was seen more than once but under ten times. The chain combines TRBV30 with TRBJ2-1; 9 nucleotides agree with TRBD2. Germline V gene lookup returns CDR1 GTSNPN and CDR2 SVGIG (reference sequence). The CDR3 contains 15 residues. J gave up 6 bases and V 4 bases, and 10 bases lay outside the gene matches. The DNA of the CDR3 is TGTGCCTGGACCGTCAGGCTAGCGGGATTCAATGAGCAGTTCTTC. It translates to CAWTVRLAGFNEQFF.

The chain couples TRBV27 to TRBJ2-5; no clear D. V dropped 5 bases and J dropped 4 bases, with 17 bases sitting between them. The CDR3 consists of 15 residues. Germline CDR1 MNHEY, CDR2 SMNVEV (reference sequence). CDR3 sequence (DNA): TGTGCCAGCAGTGTTTCCCTCGAACTGGGAGAGACCCAGTACTTC. Translated, it gives CASSVSLELGETQYF.

This clone was seen a single time. CDR3 bases: TGTGCCAGCAGTGAGGACTTGAATACGCAGTATTTT. Its protein product is CASSEDLNTQYF. The chain links TRBV2 to TRBJ2-3; TRBD2 might be the D (5 bases). V was pared by 3 bases and J by 7 bases, with 8 bases between. The CDR3 length is 12 residues. Germline V gene lookup returns CDR1 SNHLY and CDR2 FYNNEI. The whole variable domain, filled in from reference TRBV2 and TRBJ2-3, reads EPEVTQTPSHQVTQMGQEVILRCVPISNHLYFYWYRQILGQKVEFLVSFYNNEISEKSEIFDDQFSVERPDGSNFTLKIRSTKLEDSAMYFCASSEDLNTQYFGPGTRLTVL.

The chain uses TRBV6-6 and TRBJ2-1, with 10 bases matching TRBD2. There are 15 residues in the CDR3. Germline V gene data show CDR1 as MNHNY and CDR2 as SVGAGI (reference sequence). The V gene end was trimmed by 2 bases and the J gene end by 3 bases; junction bases not matched to a gene: 1. The CDR3 spells CASSYPSGGYNEQFF. In DNA form, the CDR3 reads TGTGCCAGCAGTTACCCTAGCGGGGGCTACAATGAGCAGTTCTTC.

In DNA form, the CDR3 reads TGCGCCAGCACAAGCCCCCGGCTCAATGAGCAGTTCTTC. Its translation is CASTSPRLNEQFF. This sequence joins TRBV5-1 and TRBJ2-1; no clear D. Germline-derived CDR1 and CDR2 are SGHRS and YFSETQ. CDR3 size: 13 residues. V was pared by 6 bases and J by 6 bases, with 13 bases between. The whole variable domain, remainder taken from reference TRBV5-1 and TRBJ2-1, is KAGVTQTPRYLIKTRGQQVTLSCSPISGHRSVSWYQQTPGQGLQFLFEYFSETQRNKGNFPGRFSGRQFSNSRSEMNVSTLELGDSALYLCASTSPRLNEQFFGPGTRLTVL.

The V call is TRBV7-3, the J call TRBJ2-1, with D possibly matching TRBD2 (5 bases). Germline lookup yields CDR1 SGHTA and CDR2 FQGTGA. The CDR3 loop spans 16 amino acids. The germline V and J ends were trimmed by 1 base and 3 bases, with 13 bases remaining between them. In DNA form, the CDR3 reads TGTGCCAGCAGCTTAAACGGAGCGGAAAACTACAATGAGCAGTTCTTC. It specifies CASSLNGAENYNEQFF.

V gene TRBV18 combines with J gene TRBJ2-1, with 11 bases that match TRBD2. Unmatched junction bases numbered 5, after V lost 4 bases and J lost 9 bases. Germline V lookup: CDR1 KGHSH, CDR2 LQKENI. The CDR3 consists of 14 residues. CDR3 sequence (DNA): TGTGCCAGCTCACTTAGCGGGGGGGCCGGTGAGCAGTTCTTC. Protein product: CASSLSGGAGEQFF.

The chain has TRBV18 and TRBJ2-2; unclear D gene. This CDR3 contains 14 residues. Germline values: CDR1 KGHSH, CDR2 LQKENI. Trimming shortened V by 2 bases and J by 2 bases, and 6 bases separated the two germline ends. CDR3 sequence: CASSPSYNTGELFF. Written as DNA, the CDR3 is TGTGCCAGCTCACCATCATATAACACCGGGGAGCTGTTTTTT. The entire variable domain, with the rest obtained from reference TRBV18 and TRBJ2-2, is as follows: NAGVMQNPRHLVRRRGQEARLRCSPMKGHSHVYWYRQLPEEGLKFMVYLQKENIIDESGMPKERFSAEFPKEGPSILRIQQVVRGDSAAYFCASSPSYNTGELFFGEGSRLTVL.

The V and J genes are TRBV23-1 and TRBJ1-4; possibly TRBD1 for D (5 bases). TRBV23-1 is classed as an ORF, of uncertain function. Trimming stripped 3 bases from V and 3 bases from J, with 11 bases between. This CDR3 comprises 15 residues. The CDR3 here is CASSQGRQPNEKLFF. The CDR3 DNA is TGCGCCAGCAGTCAGGGGCGACAGCCTAATGAAAAACTGTTTTTT.

The chain employs TRBV7-3 and TRBJ2-5; 12 nucleotides agree with TRBD2. V shed 2 bases, J shed 9 bases, and the junction held 1 base outside the gene matches. Germline V gene sequence: CDR1 SGHTA, CDR2 FQGTGA. This CDR3 has 13 amino acids. Written as DNA, the CDR3 is TGTGCCAGCAGCTTACTAGCGGGAGGGTCCCAGTACTTC. Translating gives CASSLLAGGSQYF. The full variable domain, rest sourced from reference TRBV7-3 and TRBJ2-5, is GAGVSQTPSNKVTEKGKYVELRCDPISGHTALYWYRQSLGQGPEFLIYFQGTGAADDSGLPNDRFFAVRPEGSVSTLKIQRTERGDSAVYLCASSLLAGGSQYFGPGTRLLVL.

The chain couples TRBV5-6 to TRBJ1-3; D is ambiguous. Trimming cost V 0 bases and J 5 bases, with 15 bases left between them. Germline lookup yields CDR1 SGHDT and CDR2 YYEEEE. The CDR3 consists of 16 residues. This CDR3 is CASSLARLADRNTIYF. Here the CDR3 DNA reads TGTGCCAGCAGCTTGGCGAGGCTAGCAGATCGAAACACCATATATTTT.